This T cell receptor (beta chain) comes out of a study of blood T cell repertoires in COVID-19. Study-wide background: PBMCs, B-cell-depleted T cells, or T cells were the source of the cDNA or gDNA that made up the material.

As originally analysed: Reference gene primer amplification yielded estimated nucleated cell counts. The repertoire was sequenced with immunoSEQ multiplex PCR; TCRdb's copy has only in-frame clones and lacks some. V and J calls and clone size come straight from that table; D and trimming were deduced from the DNA. The sample yields 200,000 to 300,000 clones, more than 85% seen once. In Seattle, patients joined the study during active infection and were tracked longitudinally. The CDR3 totals 15 residues. CDR1 and CDR2 from the germline V gene are SGHRS and YFSETQ. After removal of 5 bases from V and 5 bases from J, the junction contained 4 bases not matched to a gene.

The chain carries TRBV5-1 and TRBJ2-2; the match to TRBD2 covers 12 bases. The receptor comes from a person in their late teens or twenties with COVID-19, enrolled during active disease. Sequenced material: peripheral blood. CDR3 sequence: CASSLTSGRTGELFF. As DNA, the CDR3 is TGCGCCAGCAGTTTAACTAGCGGGAGGACCGGGGAGCTGTTTTTT.